This TCR beta chain was captured in a study of post-analysis software for immune sequencing data. Unique molecular identifiers were built into the TCR beta cDNA libraries. TCRdb itself ran the PCR reads through MiXCR, one entry per CDR3 protein. The table shows approximately 440,000 distinct CDR3 sequences, with around 40% occurring only once. This clonotype has only a few counts. Its antigen is unidentified. The CDR3 loop spans 17 amino acids. Deletions cut 1 base from V and 3 bases from J, with 16 bases between. Germline-derived CDR1 and CDR2 are SQVTM and ANQGSEA. Whole-study findings and limits: Multiple sclerosis was associated with a significant reduction in normalized Chao1 diversity relative to controls. Strong co-clustering by F measure was evident for samples that had been prepared in the same batch. In patients, five or six TRBV segments were more frequent than in controls, with TRBV5-6, TRBV5-1 and TRBV20-1 among them.

The rearrangement links TRBV29-1 to TRBJ2-6; TRBD2 is a possible D gene (5 bases). Sequenced material: blood. The clonotype was recovered from a girl aged 5-17 years with multiple sclerosis. The DNA for the CDR3 is TGCAGCGTTGAAGCTCGGGGTACGGTAGTTGGGGCCAACGTCCTGACTTTC. This encodes CSVEARGTVVGANVLTF.